This T cell receptor (beta chain) is drawn from a study of PD-L1 blockade in urothelial cancer. Study overall: Individuals in the cohort had been given 0 to 3 earlier chemotherapy regimens. Blood analyses occurred 3 weeks (second dose) and 6 weeks post treatment start.

The repertoire was sequenced with immunoSEQ multiplex PCR; TCRdb's copy has only in-frame clones and lacks some. The sample includes some 97,000 clones, roughly nine tenths of them seen just once. Study observations and caveats: Durable-benefit patients showed greater tumor-associated blood clone expansion at 3 weeks.

V shed 6 bases and J 2 bases; nucleotides not matched to a gene: 9. In germline, CDR1 is MDHEN, CDR2 SYDVKM. CDR3 length: 15 amino acids. Remarks on this clone: Antigen: not known.

Locally advanced or metastatic urothelial carcinoma was present in patients. The sequence was collected from a woman of 80 years or more with urothelial cancer. The chain joins TRBV28 to TRBJ2-7, with 8 nucleotides matching TRBD2. The sequencing here drew on PBMCs, taken around atezolizumab (anti-PD-L1) treatment. The CDR3 DNA reads TGTGCCAGCAGCCCCCGGGAGGGCATGACCTACGAGCAGTACTTC. The encoded protein is CASSPREGMTYEQYF.